This TCR beta chain derives from a study of blood T cell repertoires in COVID-19. Study information: The analysed material was cDNA or gDNA that came from T cells, B-cell-depleted T cells, or PBMCs.

With 3 bases removed from V and 1 base from J, the gap between germline ends came to 10 bases. Germline V CDR1 and CDR2: SGHNT, YYREEE (reference sequence). CDR3 length: 14 residues. The protocol was immunoSEQ multiplex PCR, while the TCRdb copy is restricted to in-frame clones and leaves out a portion. The sample has roughly 270,000 clones, around 84% seen once; the top ten hold over 4%. Sequenced material: PBMCs or T cells enriched from blood (not recorded which). The sequence was collected from a man in his forties who had been exposed to COVID-19. The chain is built from TRBV5-4 and TRBJ1-1; D perhaps matches TRBD1 (5 bases). The CDR3 sequence: CASSSIQGNTEAFF. For the CDR3, the DNA is TGTGCCAGCAGCTCCATCCAGGGGAACACTGAAGCTTTCTTT.